This TCR beta chain was retrieved from a study of spatial heterogeneity in lung cancer. For the study at large: Alpha-chain sequences were detected in numbers that were consistently lower than beta-chain sequences. Study-wide results and limits: Detection of ubiquitous tumor TCRs in blood was higher at resection than follow-up.

V was shortened by 5 bases and J by 3 bases, with 17 bases between the two germline ends. The CDR3 sequence is 17 residues long. Germline-derived CDR1 and CDR2 are SGHTA and FQGNSA. Many counts were recorded for this clonotype. Its antigen is as yet unknown. The time point here: sample taken at primary tumor resection. Extraction of whole RNA from tumor, nontumor lung or frozen PBMC preceded unsorted sequencing. Samples came from approximately 65 TRACERx patients with untreated early-stage lung cancer. TCRdb re-called the 5' RACE reads through MiXCR, storing one row per CDR3 protein. The sample contains roughly 3,500 distinct CDR3 sequences, about 8% of which appear only once.

This rearrangement joins TRBV7-2 to TRBJ1-6; D is perhaps TRBD1 (5 bases). The sequence came from a female donor with early-stage non-small cell lung cancer. Source: PBMCs, taken at surgery. CDR3 in DNA: TGTGCCAGCAGCCCCCGGTGGGGGAAGAACTATAATTCACCCCTCCACTTT. Translating it yields CASSPRWGKNYNSPLHF.